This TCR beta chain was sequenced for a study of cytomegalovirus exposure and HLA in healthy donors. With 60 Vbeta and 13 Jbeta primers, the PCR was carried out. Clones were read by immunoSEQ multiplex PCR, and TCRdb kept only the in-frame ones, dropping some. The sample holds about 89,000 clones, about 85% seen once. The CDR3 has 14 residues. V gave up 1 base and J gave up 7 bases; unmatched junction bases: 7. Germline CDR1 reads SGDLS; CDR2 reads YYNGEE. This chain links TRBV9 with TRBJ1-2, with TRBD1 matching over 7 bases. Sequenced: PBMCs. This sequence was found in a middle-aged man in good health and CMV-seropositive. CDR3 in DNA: TGTGCCAGCAGCGTAAATAGGGCAGGGGGTGGCTACACCTTC. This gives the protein CASSVNRAGGGYTF.